This T cell receptor beta chain was documented in a study of blood T cell repertoires in COVID-19. Study summary: Samples representing acute and convalescent COVID-19 were sourced from the United States, Italy and Spain. Sources were T cells, B-cell-depleted T cells, or PBMCs; the material itself was cDNA or gDNA.

Some clones are missing from TCRdb's copy, which holds only in-frame ones; the method was immunoSEQ multiplex PCR. The repertoire holds 200,000 to 250,000 clones, 82% seen once, with 3% to 4.5% in the top ten. The CDR3 has 15 amino acids. The V gene lost 2 bases and the J gene lost 6 bases, with 18 bases spanning the gap. From germline, CDR1 is SGHDT and CDR2 YYEEEE. What was sequenced was peripheral blood. This chain uses TRBV5-6 with TRBJ2-7; tentatively, D is TRBD1 (5 bases). The receptor's source is a woman over 75 with acute or convalescent COVID-19. The chain's CDR3 is CASSFVSRDLREQYF. CDR3 sequence (DNA): TGTGCCAGCAGCTTCGTATCCAGGGATCTCCGCGAGCAGTACTTC.